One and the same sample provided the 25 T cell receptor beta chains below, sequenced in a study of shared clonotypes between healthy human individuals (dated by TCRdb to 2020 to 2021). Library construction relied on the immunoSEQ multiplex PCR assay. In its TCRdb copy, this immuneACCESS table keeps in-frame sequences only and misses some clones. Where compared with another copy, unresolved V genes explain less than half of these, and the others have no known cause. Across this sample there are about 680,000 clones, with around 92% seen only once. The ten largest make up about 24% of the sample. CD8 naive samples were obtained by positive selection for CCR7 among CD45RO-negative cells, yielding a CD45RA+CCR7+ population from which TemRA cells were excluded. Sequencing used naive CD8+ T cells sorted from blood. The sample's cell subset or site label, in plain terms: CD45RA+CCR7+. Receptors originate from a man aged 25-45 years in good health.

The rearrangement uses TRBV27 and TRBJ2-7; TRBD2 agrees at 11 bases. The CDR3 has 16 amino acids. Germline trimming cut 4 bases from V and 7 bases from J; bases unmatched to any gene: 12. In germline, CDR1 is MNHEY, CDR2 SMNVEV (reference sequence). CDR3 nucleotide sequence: TGTGCCAGCAGTTCTTTAGCGGGAGGGATCCTTGATGAGCAGTACTTC. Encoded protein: CASSSLAGGILDEQYF.

Here the CDR3 DNA reads TGCGCCAGCAGCGGAGAGCGGGAGGGTAACTCCTACGAGCAGTACTTC. This encodes CASSGEREGNSYEQYF. The chain carries TRBV5-1 and TRBJ2-7, with TRBD2 matching over 10 bases. Germline values: CDR1 SGHRS, CDR2 YFSETQ. V gave up 4 bases and J gave up 0 bases; unmatched junction bases: 7. This CDR3 spans 16 amino acids.

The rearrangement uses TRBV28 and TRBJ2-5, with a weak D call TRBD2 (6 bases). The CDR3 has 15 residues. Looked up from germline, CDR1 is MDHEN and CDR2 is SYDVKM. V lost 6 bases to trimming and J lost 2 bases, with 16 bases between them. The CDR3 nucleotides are TGTGCCAGCAGCCCGCTAGCGTTGGAACAAGAGACCCAGTACTTC. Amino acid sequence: CASSPLALEQETQYF.

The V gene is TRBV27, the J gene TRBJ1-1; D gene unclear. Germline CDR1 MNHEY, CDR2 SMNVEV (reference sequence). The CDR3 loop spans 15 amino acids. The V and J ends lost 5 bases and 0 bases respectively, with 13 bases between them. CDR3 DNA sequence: TGTGCCAGCAGTCCCCTTACGGGGTTGAACACTGAAGCTTTCTTT. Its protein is CASSPLTGLNTEAFF.

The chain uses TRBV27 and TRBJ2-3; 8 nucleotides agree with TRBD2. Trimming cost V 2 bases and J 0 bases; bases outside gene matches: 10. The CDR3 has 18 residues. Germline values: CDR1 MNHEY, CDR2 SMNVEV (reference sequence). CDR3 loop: CASSLQTSGLSSTDTQYF. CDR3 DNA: TGTGCCAGCAGTTTACAAACTAGCGGACTCTCTAGCACAGATACGCAGTATTTT.

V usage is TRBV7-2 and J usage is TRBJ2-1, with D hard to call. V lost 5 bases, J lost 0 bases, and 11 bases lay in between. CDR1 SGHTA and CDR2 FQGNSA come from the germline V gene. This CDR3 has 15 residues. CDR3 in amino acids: CASSKRLVSYNEQFF. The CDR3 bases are TGTGCCAGCAGCAAGCGACTCGTCTCCTACAATGAGCAGTTCTTC.

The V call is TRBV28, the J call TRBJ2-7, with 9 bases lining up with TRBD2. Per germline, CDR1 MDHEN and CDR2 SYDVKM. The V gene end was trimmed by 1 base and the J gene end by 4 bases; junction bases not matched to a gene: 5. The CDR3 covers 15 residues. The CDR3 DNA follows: TGTGCCAGCAGTTTATCGCTAGCGGGAATGTACGAGCAGTACTTC. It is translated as CASSLSLAGMYEQYF.

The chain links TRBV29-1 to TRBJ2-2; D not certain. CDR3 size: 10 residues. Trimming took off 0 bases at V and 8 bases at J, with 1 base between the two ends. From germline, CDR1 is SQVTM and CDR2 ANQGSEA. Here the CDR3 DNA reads TGCAGCGTTGAAGAGGGGGAGCTGTTTTTT. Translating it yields CSVEEGELFF.

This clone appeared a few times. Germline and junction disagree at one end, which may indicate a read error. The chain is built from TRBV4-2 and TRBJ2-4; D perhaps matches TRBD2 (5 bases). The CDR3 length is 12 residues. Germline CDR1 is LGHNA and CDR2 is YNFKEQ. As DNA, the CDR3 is TGTGCCAGCAGCCACCCCGAGGGCCCCGGGGTCTTC. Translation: CASSHPEGPGVF.

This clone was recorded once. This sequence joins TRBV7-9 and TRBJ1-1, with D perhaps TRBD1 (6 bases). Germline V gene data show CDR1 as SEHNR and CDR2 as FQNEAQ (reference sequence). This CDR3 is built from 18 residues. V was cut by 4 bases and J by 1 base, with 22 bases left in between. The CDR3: CASSSSITGGMQNTEAFF. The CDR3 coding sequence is TGTGCCAGCAGCTCCTCAATCACGGGGGGCATGCAGAACACTGAAGCTTTCTTT.

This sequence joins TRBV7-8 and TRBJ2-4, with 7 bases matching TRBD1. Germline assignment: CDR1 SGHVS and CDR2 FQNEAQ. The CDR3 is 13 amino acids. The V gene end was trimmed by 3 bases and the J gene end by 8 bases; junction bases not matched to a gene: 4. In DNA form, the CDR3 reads TGTGCCAGCAGCTTGACAGGGTTCGACATTCAGTACTTC. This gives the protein CASSLTGFDIQYF.

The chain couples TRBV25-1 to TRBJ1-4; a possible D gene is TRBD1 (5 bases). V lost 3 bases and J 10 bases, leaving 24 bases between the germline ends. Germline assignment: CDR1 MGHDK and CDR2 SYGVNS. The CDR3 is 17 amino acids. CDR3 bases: TGTGCCAGCAGTGAGACCACGGGGGTCTGGGGCCGAGGAAAACTGTTTTTT. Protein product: CASSETTGVWGRGKLFF.

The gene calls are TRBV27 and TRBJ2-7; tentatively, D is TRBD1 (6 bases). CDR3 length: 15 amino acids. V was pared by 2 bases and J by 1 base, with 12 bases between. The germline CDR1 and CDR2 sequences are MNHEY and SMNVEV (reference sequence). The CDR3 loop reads CASSLHVRGSYEQYF. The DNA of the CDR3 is TGTGCCAGCAGTTTACATGTCAGGGGTTCCTACGAGCAGTACTTC.

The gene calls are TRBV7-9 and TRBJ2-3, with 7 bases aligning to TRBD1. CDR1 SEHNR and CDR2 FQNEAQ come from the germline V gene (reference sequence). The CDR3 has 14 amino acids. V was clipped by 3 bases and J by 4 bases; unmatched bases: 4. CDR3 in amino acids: CASSFDREADTQYF. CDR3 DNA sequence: TGTGCCAGCAGCTTTGACAGGGAAGCAGATACGCAGTATTTT.

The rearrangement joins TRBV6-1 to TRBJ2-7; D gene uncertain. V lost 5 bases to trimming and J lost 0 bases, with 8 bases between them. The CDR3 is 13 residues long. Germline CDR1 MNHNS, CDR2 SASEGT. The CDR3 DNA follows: TGTGCCAGCAGTAGCTACCACTCCTACGAGCAGTACTTC. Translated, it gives CASSSYHSYEQYF.

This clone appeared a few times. The CDR3 spells CASSGLGTGAYYGYTF. CDR3 coding DNA: TGTGCCAGCAGCGGACTCGGGACAGGGGCATACTATGGCTACACCTTC. The genes are TRBV9 and TRBJ1-2; 10 nucleotides match TRBD1. This CDR3 is 16 amino acids long. Trimming cost V 3 bases and J 3 bases; bases outside gene matches: 8. Per germline, CDR1 SGDLS and CDR2 YYNGEE.

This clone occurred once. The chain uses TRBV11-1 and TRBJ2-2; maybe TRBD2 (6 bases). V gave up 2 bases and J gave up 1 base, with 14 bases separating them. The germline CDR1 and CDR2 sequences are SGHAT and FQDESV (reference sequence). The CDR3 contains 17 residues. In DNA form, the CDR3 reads TGTGCCAGCAGCTTATTTCCCGCCGGGGGGAACACCGGGGAGCTGTTTTTT. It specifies CASSLFPAGGNTGELFF.

CDR3 coding DNA: TGTGCCACCAGCAGGGAGTGGGGGGAGGCGACCCAGTACTTC. It is translated as CATSREWGEATQYF. V is TRBV15 and J is TRBJ2-5, with D tentatively TRBD2 (6 bases). CDR3 size: 14 residues. The germline V gene encodes CDR1 LNHNV and CDR2 YYDKDF (reference sequence). V lost 3 bases to trimming and J lost 7 bases, with 15 bases between them.

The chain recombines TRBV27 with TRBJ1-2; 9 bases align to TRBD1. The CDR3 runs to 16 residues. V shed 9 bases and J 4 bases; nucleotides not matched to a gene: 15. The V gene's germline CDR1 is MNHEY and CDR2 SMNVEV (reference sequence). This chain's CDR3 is CASAESGTGLAYGYTF. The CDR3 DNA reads TGTGCCAGTGCCGAATCCGGGACAGGGTTAGCCTATGGCTACACCTTC.

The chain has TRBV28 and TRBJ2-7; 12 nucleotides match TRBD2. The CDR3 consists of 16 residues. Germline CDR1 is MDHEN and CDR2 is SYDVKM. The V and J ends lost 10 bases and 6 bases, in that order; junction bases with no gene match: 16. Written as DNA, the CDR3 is TGTGCCACCGAGACGAGGTCTAGCGGGAGGGGATTCGAGCAGTACTTC. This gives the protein CATETRSSGRGFEQYF.

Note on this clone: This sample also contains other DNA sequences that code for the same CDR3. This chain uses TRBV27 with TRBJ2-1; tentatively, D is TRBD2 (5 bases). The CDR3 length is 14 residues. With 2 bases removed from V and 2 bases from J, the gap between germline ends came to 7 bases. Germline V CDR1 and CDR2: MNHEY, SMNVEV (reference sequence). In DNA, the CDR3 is TGTGCCAGCAGTTTAGACGGGACCTACAATGAGCAGTTCTTC. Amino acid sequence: CASSLDGTYNEQFF.

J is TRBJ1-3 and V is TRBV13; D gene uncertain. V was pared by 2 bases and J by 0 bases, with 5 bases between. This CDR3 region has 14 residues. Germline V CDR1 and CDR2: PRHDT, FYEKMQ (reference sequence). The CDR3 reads CASSLRSSGNTIYF. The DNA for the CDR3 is TGTGCCAGCAGCTTACGGAGCTCTGGAAACACCATATATTTT. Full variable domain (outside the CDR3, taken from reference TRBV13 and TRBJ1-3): AAGVIQSPRHLIKEKRETATLKCYPIPRHDTVYWYQQGPGQDPQFLISFYEKMQSDKGSIPDRFSAQQFSDYHSELNMSSLELGDSALYFCASSLRSSGNTIYFGEGSWLTVV.

In nucleotides, the CDR3 is TGTGCCAGCAGTGAAGAGAGGGACTTTTACAATGAGCAGTTCTTC. This translates into CASSEERDFYNEQFF. The genes are TRBV6-1 and TRBJ2-1; D might be TRBD2 (6 bases). Trimming took 1 base from V and 4 from J, leaving 11 bases between them. Germline V gives CDR1 MNHNS, CDR2 SASEGT. The CDR3 consists of 15 residues.

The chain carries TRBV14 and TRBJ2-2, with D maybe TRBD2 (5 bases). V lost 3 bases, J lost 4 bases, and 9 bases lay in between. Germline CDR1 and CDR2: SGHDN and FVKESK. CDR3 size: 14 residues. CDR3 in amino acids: CASSQPLGTGELFF. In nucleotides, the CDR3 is TGTGCCAGCAGCCAGCCACTAGGCACCGGGGAGCTGTTTTTT.

The CDR3 protein is CASSLGAKGTGELFF. The CDR3 DNA reads as TGTGCCAGCAGCTTGGGGGCCAAGGGGACCGGGGAGCTGTTTTTT. This chain joins TRBV5-6 and TRBJ2-2, with a weak D call TRBD1 (5 bases). Per germline, CDR1 SGHDT and CDR2 YYEEEE. The CDR3 has 15 residues. V dropped 0 bases and J dropped 5 bases, with 11 bases sitting between them.